This TCR beta chain is drawn from a study of blood T cell repertoires in COVID-19. This CDR3 has 16 residues. V lost 1 base to trimming and J lost 5 bases, with 17 bases between them. Looked up from germline, CDR1 is SSHAT and CDR2 is FNYEAQ (reference sequence). TCRdb's table, derived via immunoSEQ multiplex PCR, lists solely in-frame clones and lacks some. This sample has about 470,000 clones, with 87% found just once. The V gene is TRBV7-7, the J gene TRBJ2-5; possible D gene TRBD2, 6 bases. This sequence was found in a woman younger than 35 who had recovered from COVID-19. The sequencing input was PBMCs or T cells enriched from blood (not recorded which). The CDR3 spells CASSLGVGTQWETQYF. Written as DNA, the CDR3 is TGTGCCAGCAGCTTAGGTGTAGGGACTCAGTGGGAGACCCAGTACTTC.